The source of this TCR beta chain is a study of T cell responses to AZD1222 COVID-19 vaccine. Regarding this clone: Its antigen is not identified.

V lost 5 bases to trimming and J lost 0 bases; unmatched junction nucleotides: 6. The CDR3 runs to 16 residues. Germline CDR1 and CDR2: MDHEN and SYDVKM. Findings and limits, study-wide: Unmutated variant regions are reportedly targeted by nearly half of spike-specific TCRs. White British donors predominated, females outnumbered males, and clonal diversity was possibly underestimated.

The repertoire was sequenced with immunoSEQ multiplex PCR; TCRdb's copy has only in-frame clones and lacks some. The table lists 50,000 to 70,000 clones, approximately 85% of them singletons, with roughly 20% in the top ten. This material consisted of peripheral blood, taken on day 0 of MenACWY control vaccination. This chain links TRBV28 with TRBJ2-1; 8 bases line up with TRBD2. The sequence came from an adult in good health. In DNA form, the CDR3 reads TGTGCCAGCAGTGTCATAGCGGGGATCTCCTACAATGAGCAGTTCTTC. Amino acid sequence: CASSVIAGISYNEQFF.